A selection of T cell receptor beta chains follows, all from one sample in a study of cytomegalovirus exposure and HLA in healthy donors. Clones were sequenced by immunoSEQ multiplex PCR, and TCRdb holds only the in-frame ones, with some missing. Of about 150,000 clones in the sample, about four fifths are singletons; the top ten hold 0.35% to 0.45%. Material for sequencing was PBMCs. The receptors were gathered from a boy aged 2 to 10 in good health and CMV-seronegative. The CDR3 runs from the conserved cysteine through the conserved F or W. The D gene is left open where the match is weak. Rows give clone size only sometimes, using once, few, many, or a class for an expanded clone.

CDR3 protein,CDR3 DNA,clone size,J gene,D gene,V gene
CASSRQGEEQYF,TGTGCCAGCAGCCGACAGGGTGAGGAGCAGTACTTC,.,TRBJ2-7,TRBD1,TRBV27
CASSLGGRRYEQYF,TGTGCCAGCAGCTTGGGGGGGAGAAGGTACGAGCAGTACTTC,.,TRBJ2-7,TRBD2,TRBV7-9
CASSRPGSTAIDTQYF,TGTGCCAGCAGCAGGCCGGGCTCGACAGCAATAGATACGCAGTATTTT,few,TRBJ2-3,.,TRBV5-6
CASSLGQGYNEQFF,TGCGCCAGCAGCCTTGGACAGGGGTACAATGAGCAGTTCTTC,.,TRBJ2-1,TRBD1,TRBV5-1
CASSMDSYGYTF,TGTGCCAGTAGTATGGACAGTTATGGCTACACCTTC,.,TRBJ1-2,.,TRBV19
CASSSGTGGYEQYF,TGTGCCAGTAGTTCCGGGACAGGGGGCTACGAGCAGTACTTC,.,TRBJ2-7,TRBD1,TRBV19
CAWTGKNTGELFF,TGTGCCTGGACCGGGAAGAACACCGGGGAGCTGTTTTTT,.,TRBJ2-2,.,TRBV30
CATSRGWLAGGRDTQYF,TGTGCCACCAGCAGAGGGTGGCTAGCGGGAGGCAGGGATACGCAGTATTTT,.,TRBJ2-3,TRBD2,TRBV15
CASSFDRGYGYTF,TGCGCCAGCAGTTTCGACAGAGGCTATGGCTACACCTTC,.,TRBJ1-2,.,TRBV5-1
CASRGGGAGLSYEQYF,TGTGCCAGCAGGGGCGGCGGGGCGGGACTCTCCTACGAGCAGTACTTC,.,TRBJ2-7,.,TRBV27
CASSHGGQGHYGYTF,TGTGCCAGCAGCCATGGGGGACAGGGGCACTATGGCTACACCTTC,.,TRBJ1-2,TRBD1,TRBV11-2
CASSLGQGASYGYTF,TGCGCCAGCAGCTTAGGACAGGGGGCTAGCTATGGCTACACCTTC,.,TRBJ1-2,TRBD1,TRBV5-1
CASDQGSYNEQFF,TGTGCCTCCGACCAGGGGTCCTACAATGAGCAGTTCTTC,.,TRBJ2-1,.,TRBV19
CASRLRQGGTGNTIYF,TGTGCCAGCAGACTTAGACAGGGGGGGACTGGAAACACCATATATTTT,.,TRBJ1-3,TRBD1,TRBV6-6
CAWAVYSNQPQHF,TGTGCCTGGGCCGTCTATAGCAATCAGCCCCAGCATTTT,.,TRBJ1-5,.,TRBV30
CASSLGWGAYGYTF,TGTGCCAGCAGCTTGGGGTGGGGCGCATATGGCTACACCTTC,.,TRBJ1-2,.,TRBV5-4
CASSLSGGFYEQYF,TGTGCCAGCAGCCTGTCGGGGGGATTCTACGAGCAGTACTTC,.,TRBJ2-7,TRBD2,TRBV7-2
CSVVLPGIYNYEQYF,TGCAGCGTTGTCTTGCCAGGAATATACAACTACGAGCAGTACTTC,.,TRBJ2-7,.,TRBV29-1
CASSLASLALSNPNTGELFF,TGCGCCAGCAGCTTGGCCTCTCTAGCGCTAAGCAACCCGAACACCGGGGAGCTGTTTTTT,.,TRBJ2-2,.,TRBV5-1
CASSLVGTGNAEAFF,TGTGCCAGCAGCTTAGTAGGGACAGGGAACGCTGAAGCTTTCTTT,.,TRBJ1-1,TRBD1,TRBV5-6
CASSSASALYNEQFF,TGCGCCAGCAGCTCTGCTAGCGCGCTTTACAATGAGCAGTTCTTC,.,TRBJ2-1,.,TRBV5-1
CASSEGSGDPYGYTF,TGCGCCAGCTCTGAAGGTTCAGGGGATCCCTATGGCTACACCTTC,.,TRBJ1-2,.,TRBV10-2
CASSNPRDTNNTEAFF,TGTGCCAGCAGCAACCCCCGGGACACTAACAACACTGAAGCTTTCTTT,.,TRBJ1-1,.,TRBV21-1